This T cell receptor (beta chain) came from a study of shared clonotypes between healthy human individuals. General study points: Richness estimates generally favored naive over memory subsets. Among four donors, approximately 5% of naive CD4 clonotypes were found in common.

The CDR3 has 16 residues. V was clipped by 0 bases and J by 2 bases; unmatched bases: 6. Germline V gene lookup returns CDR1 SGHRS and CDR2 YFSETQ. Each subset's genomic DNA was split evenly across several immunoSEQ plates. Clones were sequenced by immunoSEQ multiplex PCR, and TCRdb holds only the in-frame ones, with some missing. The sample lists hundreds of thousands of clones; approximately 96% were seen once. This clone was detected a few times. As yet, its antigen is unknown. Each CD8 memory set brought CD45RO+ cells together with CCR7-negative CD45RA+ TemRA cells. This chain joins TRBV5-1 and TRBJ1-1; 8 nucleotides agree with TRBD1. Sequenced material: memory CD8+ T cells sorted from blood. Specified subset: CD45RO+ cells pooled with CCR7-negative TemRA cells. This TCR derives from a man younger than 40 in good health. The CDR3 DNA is TGCGCCAGCAGCTTGGGGACAGGGTGGGCCAACACTGAAGCTTTCTTT. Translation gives CASSLGTGWANTEAFF.